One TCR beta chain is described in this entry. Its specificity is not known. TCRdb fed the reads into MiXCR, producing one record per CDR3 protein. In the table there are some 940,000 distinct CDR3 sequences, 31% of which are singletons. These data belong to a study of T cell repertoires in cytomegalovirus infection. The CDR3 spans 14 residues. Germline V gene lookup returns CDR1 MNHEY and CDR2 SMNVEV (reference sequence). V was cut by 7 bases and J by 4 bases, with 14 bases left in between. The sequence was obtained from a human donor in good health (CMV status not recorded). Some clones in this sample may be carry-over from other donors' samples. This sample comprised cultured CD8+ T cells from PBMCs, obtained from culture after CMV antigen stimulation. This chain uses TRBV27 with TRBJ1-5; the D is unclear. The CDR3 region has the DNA TGTGCCAGCACCAAATGGGGTGGAAATCAGCCCCAGCATTTT. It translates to CASTKWGGNQPQHF.